Listed below are T cell receptor beta chains from one sample, sequenced in a study of tumor and adjacent non-tumor tissue in lung cancer. From the multiplex PCR reads, TCRdb called clonotypes with MiXCR, one entry per CDR3 protein. The profile covers 70,000 to 95,000 distinct CDR3 sequences, with about 80% appearing a single time and around 40% taken by the ten largest. The sequenced sample was distant non-tumor lung tissue. Receptor source: a man aged 65 to 85 with non-small cell lung cancer. Each CDR3 is given with its conserved first and last residue. Each record gives: CDR3 protein, CDR3 DNA, D gene, V gene, clone size, J gene. A D gene is named only where the DNA matches it firmly. The size field is filled for only some rows; it gives once, few, many or a size class.

CDR3aa: CAICESLGVDEQFF
CDR3nt: TGTGCCATCTGTGAGTCTCTAGGGGTGGATGAGCAGTTCTTC
d_gene: -
v_gene: TRBV10-3
abundance: -
j_gene: TRBJ2-1

CDR3aa: CSARDPWGSYNEQFF
CDR3nt: TGCAGTGCTAGAGATCCCTGGGGGAGCTACAATGAGCAGTTCTTC
d_gene: -
v_gene: TRBV20-1
abundance: -
j_gene: TRBJ2-1

CDR3aa: CASCLAGAYYEQFF
CDR3nt: TGTGCCAGCTGCTTAGCGGGGGCCTACTATGAGCAGTTCTTC
d_gene: TRBD2
v_gene: TRBV11-1
abundance: -
j_gene: TRBJ2-1

CDR3aa: CSTQGKGGYRTDTQYF
CDR3nt: TGTAGCACACAAGGTAAAGGGGGTTACCGCACAGATACGCAGTATTTT
d_gene: -
v_gene: TRBV24-1
abundance: -
j_gene: TRBJ2-3

CDR3aa: CASSPITSGKQGELFF
CDR3nt: TGCGCCAGCAGCCCTATAACTAGCGGGAAACAGGGGGAGCTGTTTTTT
d_gene: TRBD2
v_gene: TRBV4-3
abundance: -
j_gene: TRBJ2-2

CDR3aa: CASNFRDITLNTEALF
CDR3nt: TGTGCCAGCAACTTCAGGGACATAACCCTGAACACTGAAGCTTTATTT
d_gene: -
v_gene: TRBV11-3
abundance: -
j_gene: TRBJ1-1

CDR3aa: CTARQGNSGNIIYF
CDR3nt: TGCACTGCTAGACAGGGGAATTCAGGAAACATCATATATTTT
d_gene: TRBD1
v_gene: TRBV20-1
abundance: -
j_gene: TRBJ1-3

CDR3aa: CASTGGSLREQYF
CDR3nt: TGTGCCAGCACAGGGGGCTCTTTGAGGGAGCAGTACTTC
d_gene: TRBD1
v_gene: TRBV6-1
abundance: many
j_gene: TRBJ2-7

CDR3aa: CASLRGPGGEQFF
CDR3nt: TGCGCCAGCCTGAGGGGGCCGGGGGGGGAGCAGTTCTTC
d_gene: -
v_gene: TRBV5-1
abundance: many
j_gene: TRBJ2-1

CDR3aa: CASSLGQGGRNTEAFF
CDR3nt: TGCGCCAGCAGCTTGGGGCAGGGGGGACGGAACACTGAAGCTTTCTTT
d_gene: TRBD1
v_gene: TRBV5-1
abundance: -
j_gene: TRBJ1-1

CDR3aa: CDSNNRGSPLRF
CDR3nt: TGTGACAGCAACAACAGGGGTTCACCACTCCGCTTT
d_gene: TRBD1
v_gene: TRBV7-9
abundance: -
j_gene: TRBJ1-6

CDR3aa: CAGTLVDRVNEQFF
CDR3nt: TGTGCCGGCACCCTCGTGGACAGGGTGAATGAGCAGTTCTTC
d_gene: TRBD1
v_gene: TRBV5-6
abundance: -
j_gene: TRBJ2-1

CDR3aa: CSASIHVLGRNTEAFF
CDR3nt: TGCAGTGCTAGCATCCACGTCTTGGGCAGAAACACTGAAGCTTTCTTT
d_gene: -
v_gene: TRBV20-1
abundance: once
j_gene: TRBJ1-1

CDR3aa: CSVKLYWTSGGKQETQYF
CDR3nt: TGCAGTGTTAAACTCTATTGGACTAGCGGGGGGAAACAAGAGACCCAGTACTTC
d_gene: TRBD2
v_gene: TRBV29-1
abundance: -
j_gene: TRBJ2-5

CDR3aa: CASSFGRLVKDIQYF
CDR3nt: TGTGCCAGCAGTTTCGGCAGACTAGTCAAAGACATTCAGTACTTC
d_gene: -
v_gene: TRBV12-3/TRBV12-4
abundance: -
j_gene: TRBJ2-4

CDR3aa: CASSLVGGNHEQYF
CDR3nt: TGCGCCAGCAGCTTGGTCGGCGGGAACCACGAGCAGTACTTC
d_gene: -
v_gene: TRBV5-1
abundance: few
j_gene: TRBJ2-7

CDR3aa: CSVDNGVRMVLSYNEQFF
CDR3nt: TGCAGCGTTGATAACGGGGTTCGTATGGTTCTCTCCTACAATGAGCAGTTCTTC
d_gene: -
v_gene: TRBV29-1
abundance: -
j_gene: TRBJ2-1

CDR3aa: CASSSRGFSDTQYF
CDR3nt: TGTGCTAGCAGCTCACGAGGGTTCTCAGATACGCAGTATTTT
d_gene: -
v_gene: TRBV11-2
abundance: -
j_gene: TRBJ2-3

CDR3aa: CASSVDQGAPHGQYF
CDR3nt: TGTGCCAGCAGCGTAGATCAGGGGGCCCCCCACGGGCAGTACTTC
d_gene: TRBD1
v_gene: TRBV11-2
abundance: once
j_gene: TRBJ2-7

CDR3aa: CASSRPGTEVDSGNTIYF
CDR3nt: TGTGCCAGCAGTCGTCCGGGGACAGAGGTCGACTCTGGAAACACCATATATTTT
d_gene: TRBD1
v_gene: TRBV12-3/TRBV12-4
abundance: -
j_gene: TRBJ1-3

CDR3aa: CASSDMIAGGQNEQFF
CDR3nt: TGTGCCAGCAGTGATATGATAGCGGGAGGGCAAAATGAGCAGTTCTTC
d_gene: TRBD2
v_gene: TRBV6-1
abundance: -
j_gene: TRBJ2-1

CDR3aa: CVSSLLRGEGAQFF
CDR3nt: TGTGTCAGCAGCTTGCTTCGGGGCGAAGGAGCGCAGTTCTTC
d_gene: -
v_gene: TRBV5-4
abundance: -
j_gene: TRBJ2-1

CDR3aa: CSLVQQAGETQYF
CDR3nt: TGCAGCCTTGTACAACAGGCAGGAGAGACCCAGTACTTC
d_gene: -
v_gene: TRBV29-1
abundance: -
j_gene: TRBJ2-5

CDR3aa: CASNRKLAGEGDEQYF
CDR3nt: TGCGCCAGCAACAGGAAACTAGCGGGAGAGGGGGACGAGCAGTACTTC
d_gene: TRBD2
v_gene: TRBV4-1
abundance: -
j_gene: TRBJ2-7

CDR3aa: CASSLGSNTGELFF
CDR3nt: TGTGCCAGCAGTTTAGGATCGAACACCGGGGAGCTGTTTTTT
d_gene: -
v_gene: TRBV7-3
abundance: -
j_gene: TRBJ2-2

CDR3aa: CVSSFANSRNTEAFF
CDR3nt: TGTGTCAGTAGCTTCGCCAATTCAAGAAACACTGAAGCTTTCTTT
d_gene: -
v_gene: TRBV11-2
abundance: -
j_gene: TRBJ1-1

CDR3aa: CVSSRDRNTGELFF
CDR3nt: TGTGTCAGCTCACGGGACAGGAACACCGGGGAGCTGTTTTTT
d_gene: TRBD1
v_gene: TRBV18
abundance: -
j_gene: TRBJ2-2

CDR3aa: CASSPIQVSRRYTF
CDR3nt: TGTGCCAGCAGCCCTATACAGGTCTCAAGGCGATACACCTTC
d_gene: -
v_gene: TRBV6-6
abundance: -
j_gene: TRBJ1-2

CDR3aa: CASSFGGLSFQPQHF
CDR3nt: TGTGCCAGCAGTTTTGGGGGGCTAAGTTTCCAGCCCCAGCATTTT
d_gene: -
v_gene: TRBV28
abundance: -
j_gene: TRBJ1-5

CDR3aa: CARSQRILQEKQYF
CDR3nt: TGTGCCAGAAGCCAAAGGATACTCCAAGAGAAACAGTACTTC
d_gene: -
v_gene: TRBV5-5
abundance: -
j_gene: TRBJ2-5

CDR3aa: CSVADRSQETQYF
CDR3nt: TGCAGCGTAGCCGACAGGTCCCAAGAGACACAGTATTTC
d_gene: -
v_gene: TRBV29-1
abundance: few
j_gene: TRBJ2-5

CDR3aa: CATRWASYNSPLLF
CDR3nt: TGTGCCACCAGATGGGCCTCCTATAATTCACCCCTCCTCTTT
d_gene: -
v_gene: TRBV6-5
abundance: -
j_gene: TRBJ1-6

CDR3aa: CSVVTYQSSGEDGSTF
CDR3nt: TGCAGCGTTGTCACCTATCAATCCTCGGGAGAAGATGGCTCAACCTTC
d_gene: -
v_gene: TRBV29-1
abundance: many
j_gene: TRBJ1-2

CDR3aa: CACNLGTGGNQHQHF
CDR3nt: TGTGCCTGCAATTTAGGGACGGGGGGCAATCAGCACCAGCATTTT
d_gene: -
v_gene: TRBV12-3/TRBV12-4
abundance: -
j_gene: TRBJ1-5

CDR3aa: CASSLVPRMGSALGIQYF
CDR3nt: TGCGCCAGCAGCTTAGTCCCCCGGATGGGGTCGGCCCTAGGCATTCAGTACTTC
d_gene: -
v_gene: TRBV5-1
abundance: few
j_gene: TRBJ2-4

CDR3aa: CASSLVGEYTDTQYF
CDR3nt: TGTGCCAGCAGCTTGGTCGGGGAATATACAGATACGCAGTATTTT
d_gene: -
v_gene: TRBV5-4
abundance: -
j_gene: TRBJ2-3

CDR3aa: CASSFIHPEEQSF
CDR3nt: TGTGCCAGCAGCTTCATCCATCCCGAAGAGCAGTCCTTC
d_gene: -
v_gene: TRBV11-3
abundance: -
j_gene: TRBJ2-1

CDR3aa: CASGLDDRDETQYF
CDR3nt: TGTGCCAGCGGCTTAGATGACAGGGACGAGACCCAGTACTTC
d_gene: TRBD1
v_gene: TRBV11-2
abundance: -
j_gene: TRBJ2-5

CDR3aa: CSAGQFQETQYF
CDR3nt: TGCAGTGCTGGACAGTTCCAAGAGACCCAGTACTTC
d_gene: -
v_gene: TRBV20-1
abundance: few
j_gene: TRBJ2-5

CDR3aa: CTSSSQGFSDAQYF
CDR3nt: TGTACCAGCAGCTCACAGGGGTTCTCAGATGCCCAGTATTTT
d_gene: TRBD1
v_gene: TRBV11-2
abundance: -
j_gene: TRBJ2-3

CDR3aa: CASNFPTGAGGYTF
CDR3nt: TGTGCCAGCAACTTCCCGACAGGTGCGGGAGGCTACACCTTC
d_gene: -
v_gene: TRBV11-3
abundance: -
j_gene: TRBJ1-2

CDR3aa: CASSRTLAGEWDEKYF
CDR3nt: TGCGCCAGCAGCCGGACACTTGCGGGAGAGTGGGACGAGAAGTACTTC
d_gene: TRBD2
v_gene: TRBV4-1
abundance: -
j_gene: TRBJ2-7

CDR3aa: CSTRDRAGKGETQYF
CDR3nt: TGCAGTACTAGAGATCGTGCGGGGAAGGGGGAGACTCAGTACTTC
d_gene: -
v_gene: TRBV20-1
abundance: -
j_gene: TRBJ2-5

CDR3aa: CASCGTRELDVQSF
CDR3nt: TGTGCCAGCTGTGGGACAAGGGAATTGGATGTGCAGTCCTTC
d_gene: -
v_gene: TRBV6-1
abundance: once
j_gene: TRBJ2-1

CDR3aa: CASSSYEGYTF
CDR3nt: TGTGCCAGCAGCTCATACGAAGGCTACACCTTC
d_gene: -
v_gene: TRBV12-3/TRBV12-4
abundance: -
j_gene: TRBJ1-2

CDR3aa: CSASSPRSSYEQYF
CDR3nt: TGCAGTGCTAGCTCCCCACGAAGCTCCTACGAGCAGTACTTC
d_gene: -
v_gene: TRBV20-1
abundance: few
j_gene: TRBJ2-7

CDR3aa: CARSLFQGSSYEQFF
CDR3nt: TGTGCCAGGAGCTTATTTCAGGGAAGCTCCTATGAACAGTTCTTC
d_gene: -
v_gene: TRBV11-3
abundance: -
j_gene: TRBJ2-1

CDR3aa: CTSRIQGLGYGYTF
CDR3nt: TGTACCAGTAGGATACAGGGTCTCGGCTATGGCTACACCTTC
d_gene: -
v_gene: TRBV12-3/TRBV12-4
abundance: -
j_gene: TRBJ1-2

CDR3aa: CASSLAPGTTNTEAFF
CDR3nt: TGCGCCAGCAGCTTGGCGCCCGGGACAACGAACACTGAAGCTTTCTTT
d_gene: -
v_gene: TRBV5-1
abundance: -
j_gene: TRBJ1-1

CDR3aa: CASSSQLGVNNSPLNF
CDR3nt: TGCGCCAGCAGCTCACAATTAGGCGTTAATAATTCACCCCTAAACTTT
d_gene: -
v_gene: TRBV10-2
abundance: -
j_gene: TRBJ1-6

CDR3aa: CASSYNSGGRTNSEQFF
CDR3nt: TGTGCTAGCAGTTACAATAGCGGAGGGCGTACCAACAGTGAGCAGTTCTTC
d_gene: -
v_gene: TRBV6-6
abundance: -
j_gene: TRBJ2-1

CDR3aa: CASSADTGLRGYTF
CDR3nt: TGTGCCAGCAGCGCGGACACAGGGTTGAGGGGCTACACCTTC
d_gene: -
v_gene: TRBV9
abundance: -
j_gene: TRBJ1-2

CDR3aa: CAISEHGTSGRDSGANVLTF
CDR3nt: TGTGCCATCAGTGAACATGGGACTAGCGGGAGGGACTCTGGGGCCAACGTCCTGACTTTC
d_gene: TRBD2
v_gene: TRBV10-3
abundance: many
j_gene: TRBJ2-6

CDR3aa: CASSQEHTGVSKTQYF
CDR3nt: TGCGCCAGCAGCCAAGAGCATACAGGGGTCTCGAAGACCCAGTACTTC
d_gene: TRBD1
v_gene: TRBV4-1
abundance: -
j_gene: TRBJ2-5

CDR3aa: CASRPGRSGEYEQYF
CDR3nt: TGCGCCAGCAGACCTGGACGTAGCGGGGAGTACGAGCAGTACTTC
d_gene: TRBD2
v_gene: TRBV4-1
abundance: -
j_gene: TRBJ2-7